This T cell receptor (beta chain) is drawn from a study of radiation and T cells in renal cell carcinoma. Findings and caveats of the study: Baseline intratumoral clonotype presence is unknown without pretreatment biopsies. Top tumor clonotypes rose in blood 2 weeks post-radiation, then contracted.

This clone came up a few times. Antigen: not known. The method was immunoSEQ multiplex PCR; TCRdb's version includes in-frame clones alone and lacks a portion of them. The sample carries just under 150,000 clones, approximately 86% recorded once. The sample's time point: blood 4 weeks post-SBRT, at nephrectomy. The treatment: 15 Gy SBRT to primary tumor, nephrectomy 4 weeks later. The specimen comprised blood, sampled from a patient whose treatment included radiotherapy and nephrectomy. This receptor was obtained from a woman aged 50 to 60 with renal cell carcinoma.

This CDR3 is CASSKQENTEAFF. DNA of the CDR3: TGTGCCAGCAGCAAACAGGAGAACACTGAAGCTTTCTTT. The V call is TRBV14, the J call TRBJ1-1, with D perhaps TRBD1 (5 bases). CDR3 length equals 13 residues. Trimming removed 5 bases from V and 1 base from J, with 8 bases in between. Per germline, CDR1 SGHDN and CDR2 FVKESK.